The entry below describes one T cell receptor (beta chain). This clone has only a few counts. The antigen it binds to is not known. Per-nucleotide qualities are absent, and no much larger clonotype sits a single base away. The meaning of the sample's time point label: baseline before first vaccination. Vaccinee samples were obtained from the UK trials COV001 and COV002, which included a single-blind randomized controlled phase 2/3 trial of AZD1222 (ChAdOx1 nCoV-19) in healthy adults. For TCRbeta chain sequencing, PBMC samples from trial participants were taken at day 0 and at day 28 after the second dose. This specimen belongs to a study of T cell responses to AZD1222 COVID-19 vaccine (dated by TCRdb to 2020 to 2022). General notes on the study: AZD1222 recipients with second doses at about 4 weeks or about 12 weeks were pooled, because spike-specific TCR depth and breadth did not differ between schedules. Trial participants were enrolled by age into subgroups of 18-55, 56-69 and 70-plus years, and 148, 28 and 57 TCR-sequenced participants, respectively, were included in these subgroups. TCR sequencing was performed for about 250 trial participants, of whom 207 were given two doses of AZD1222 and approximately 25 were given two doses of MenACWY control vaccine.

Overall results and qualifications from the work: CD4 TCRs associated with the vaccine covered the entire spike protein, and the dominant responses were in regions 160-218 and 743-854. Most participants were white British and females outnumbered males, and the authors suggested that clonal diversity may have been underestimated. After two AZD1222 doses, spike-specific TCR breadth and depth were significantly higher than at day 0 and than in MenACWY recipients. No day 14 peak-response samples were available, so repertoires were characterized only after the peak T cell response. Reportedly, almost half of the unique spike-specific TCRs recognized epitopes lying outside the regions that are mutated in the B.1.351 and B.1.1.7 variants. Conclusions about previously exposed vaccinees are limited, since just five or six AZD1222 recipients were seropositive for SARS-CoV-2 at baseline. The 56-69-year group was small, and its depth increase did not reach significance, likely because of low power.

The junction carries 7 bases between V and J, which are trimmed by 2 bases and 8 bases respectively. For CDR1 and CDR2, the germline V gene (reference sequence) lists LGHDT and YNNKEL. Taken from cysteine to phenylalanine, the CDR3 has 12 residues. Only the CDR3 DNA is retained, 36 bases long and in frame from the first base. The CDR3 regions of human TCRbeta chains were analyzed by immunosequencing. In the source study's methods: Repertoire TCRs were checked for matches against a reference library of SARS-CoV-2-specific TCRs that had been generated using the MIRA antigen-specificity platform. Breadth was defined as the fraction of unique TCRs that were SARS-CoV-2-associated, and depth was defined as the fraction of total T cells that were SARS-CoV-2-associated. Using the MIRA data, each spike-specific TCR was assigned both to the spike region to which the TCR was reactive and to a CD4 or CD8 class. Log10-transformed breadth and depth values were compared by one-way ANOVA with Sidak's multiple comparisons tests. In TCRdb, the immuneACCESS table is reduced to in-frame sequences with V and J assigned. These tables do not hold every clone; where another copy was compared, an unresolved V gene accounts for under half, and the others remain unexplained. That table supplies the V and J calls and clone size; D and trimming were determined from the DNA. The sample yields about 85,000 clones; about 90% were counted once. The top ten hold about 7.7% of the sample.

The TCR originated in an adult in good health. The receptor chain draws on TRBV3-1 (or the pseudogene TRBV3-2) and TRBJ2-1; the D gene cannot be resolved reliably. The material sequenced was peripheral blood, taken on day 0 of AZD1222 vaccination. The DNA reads TGTGCCAGCAGCCAAAGGGTCCATGAGCAGTTCTTC. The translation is CASSQRVHEQFF.